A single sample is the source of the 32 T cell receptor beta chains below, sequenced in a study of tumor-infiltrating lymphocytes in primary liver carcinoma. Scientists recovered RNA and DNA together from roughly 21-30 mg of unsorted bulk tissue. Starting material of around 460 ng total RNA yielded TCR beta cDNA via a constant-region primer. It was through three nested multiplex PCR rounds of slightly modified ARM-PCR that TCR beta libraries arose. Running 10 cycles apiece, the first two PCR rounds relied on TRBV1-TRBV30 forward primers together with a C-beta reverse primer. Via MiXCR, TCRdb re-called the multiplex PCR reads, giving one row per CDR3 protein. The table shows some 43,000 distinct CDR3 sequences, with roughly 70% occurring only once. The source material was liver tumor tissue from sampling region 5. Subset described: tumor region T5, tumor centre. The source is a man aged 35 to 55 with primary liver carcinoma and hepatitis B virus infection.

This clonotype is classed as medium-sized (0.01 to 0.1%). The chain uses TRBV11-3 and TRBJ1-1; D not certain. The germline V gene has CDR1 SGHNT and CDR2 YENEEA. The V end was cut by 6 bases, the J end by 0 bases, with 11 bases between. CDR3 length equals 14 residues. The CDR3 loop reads CASSFTPMNTEAFF. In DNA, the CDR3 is TGTGCCAGCAGTTTCACACCCATGAACACTGAAGCTTTCTTT.

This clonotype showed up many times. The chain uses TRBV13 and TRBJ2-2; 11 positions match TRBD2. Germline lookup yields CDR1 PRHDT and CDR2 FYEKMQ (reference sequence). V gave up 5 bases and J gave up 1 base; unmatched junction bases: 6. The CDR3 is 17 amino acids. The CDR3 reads CASSPQGTSGNTGELFF. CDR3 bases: TGTGCCAGCAGCCCCCAAGGGACTAGCGGGAACACCGGGGAGCTGTTTTTT.

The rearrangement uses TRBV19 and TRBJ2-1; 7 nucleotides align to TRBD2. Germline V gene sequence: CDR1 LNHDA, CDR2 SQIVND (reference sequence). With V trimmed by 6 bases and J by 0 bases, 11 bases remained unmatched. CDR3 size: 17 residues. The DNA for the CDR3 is TGTGCCAGTAGCCGGGGGGAGGGACTGAGCTCCTACAATGAGCAGTTCTTC. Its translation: CASSRGEGLSSYNEQFF.

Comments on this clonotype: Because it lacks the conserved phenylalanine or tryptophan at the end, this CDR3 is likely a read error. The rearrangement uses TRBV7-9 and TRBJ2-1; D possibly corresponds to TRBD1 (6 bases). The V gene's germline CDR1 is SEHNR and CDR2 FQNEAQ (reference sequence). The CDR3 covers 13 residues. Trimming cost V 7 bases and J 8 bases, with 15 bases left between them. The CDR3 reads CASIDRSGDEQFL. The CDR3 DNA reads TGTGCCAGCATCGACAGGTCGGGCGATGAGCAGTTCCTC.

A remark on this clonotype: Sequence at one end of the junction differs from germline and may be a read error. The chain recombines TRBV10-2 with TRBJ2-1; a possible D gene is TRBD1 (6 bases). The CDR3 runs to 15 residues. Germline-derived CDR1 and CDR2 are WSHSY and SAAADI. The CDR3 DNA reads TGCGCCGGCAGTAACAGGGACCTCCTGGGCAATGAGCAGTTCTTC. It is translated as CAGSNRDLLGNEQFF.

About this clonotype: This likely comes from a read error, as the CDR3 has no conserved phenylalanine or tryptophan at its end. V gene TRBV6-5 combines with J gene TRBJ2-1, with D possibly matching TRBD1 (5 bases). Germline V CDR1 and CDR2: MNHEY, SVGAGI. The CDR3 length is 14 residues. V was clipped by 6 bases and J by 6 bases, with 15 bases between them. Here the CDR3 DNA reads TGTGCCAGCAGACCGATTGGACAATCCAATGAGCAGTTCTCC. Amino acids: CASRPIGQSNEQFS.

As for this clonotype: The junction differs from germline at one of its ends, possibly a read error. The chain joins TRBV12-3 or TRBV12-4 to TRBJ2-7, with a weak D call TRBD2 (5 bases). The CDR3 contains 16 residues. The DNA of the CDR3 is TGTGCCAACAGTTTATTAGCGTGCGGGCCTCCCTACGAGCAGTACTTC. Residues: CANSLLACGPPYEQYF.

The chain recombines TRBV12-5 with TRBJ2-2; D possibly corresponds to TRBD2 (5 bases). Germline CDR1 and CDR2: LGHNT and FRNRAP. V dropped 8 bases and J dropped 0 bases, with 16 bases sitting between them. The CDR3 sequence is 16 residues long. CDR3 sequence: CASSPPRATNTGELFF. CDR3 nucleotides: TGTGCTAGTAGTCCCCCGAGGGCCACGAACACCGGGGAGCTGTTTTTT.

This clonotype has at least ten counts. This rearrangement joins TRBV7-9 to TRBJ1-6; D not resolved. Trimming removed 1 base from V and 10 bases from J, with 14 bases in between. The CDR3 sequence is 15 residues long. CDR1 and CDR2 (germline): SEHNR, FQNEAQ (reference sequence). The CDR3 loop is CASSLVGRGLSPLHF. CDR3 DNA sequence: TGTGCCAGCAGCTTAGTGGGCCGGGGTCTCTCACCCCTCCACTTT.

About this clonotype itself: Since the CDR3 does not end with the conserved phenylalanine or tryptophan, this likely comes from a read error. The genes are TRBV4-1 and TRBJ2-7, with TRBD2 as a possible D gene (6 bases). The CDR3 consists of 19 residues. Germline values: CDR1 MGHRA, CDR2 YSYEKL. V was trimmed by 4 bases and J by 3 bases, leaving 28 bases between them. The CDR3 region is CASSRRLVAEGQSGYEQYS. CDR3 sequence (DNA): TGCGCCAGCAGCCGTAGATTGGTAGCGGAAGGGCAGTCGGGCTACGAGCAGTACTCC.

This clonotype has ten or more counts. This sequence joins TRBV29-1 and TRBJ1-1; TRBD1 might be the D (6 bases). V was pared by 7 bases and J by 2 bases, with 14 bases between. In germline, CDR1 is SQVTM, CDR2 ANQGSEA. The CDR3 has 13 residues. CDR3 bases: TGCAGCGCAAAGAGGGGGACTAACACTGAAGCTTTCTTT. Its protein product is CSAKRGTNTEAFF.

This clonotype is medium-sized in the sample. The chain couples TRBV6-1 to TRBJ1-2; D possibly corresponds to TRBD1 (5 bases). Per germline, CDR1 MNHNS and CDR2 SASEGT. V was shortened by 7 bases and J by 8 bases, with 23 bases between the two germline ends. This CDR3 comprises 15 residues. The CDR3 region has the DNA TGTGCCAGCACCGAACCGGGACCGACGCGGGAAGGCTACACCTTC. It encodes CASTEPGPTREGYTF.

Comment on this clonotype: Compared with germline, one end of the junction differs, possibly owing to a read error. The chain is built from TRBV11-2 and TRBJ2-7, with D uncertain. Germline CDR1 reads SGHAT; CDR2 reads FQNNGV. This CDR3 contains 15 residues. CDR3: CASILSVGISYEQYF. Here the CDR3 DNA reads TGTGCCAGCATCCTATCAGTGGGAATATCCTACGAGCAATACTTC.

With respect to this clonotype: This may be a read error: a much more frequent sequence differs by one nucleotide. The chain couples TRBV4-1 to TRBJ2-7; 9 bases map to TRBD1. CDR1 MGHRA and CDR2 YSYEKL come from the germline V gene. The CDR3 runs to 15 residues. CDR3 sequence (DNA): TGCGCCAGCGGCCAGGCAGAGGGACAGGGAGACGAGCAGTACTTC. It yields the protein CASGQAEGQGDEQYF.

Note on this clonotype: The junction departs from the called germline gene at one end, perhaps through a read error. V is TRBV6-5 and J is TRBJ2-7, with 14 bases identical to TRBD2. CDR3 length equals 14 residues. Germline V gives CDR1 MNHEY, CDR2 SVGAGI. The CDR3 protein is CASGYGLAGGEQYF. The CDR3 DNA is TGTGCCAGCGGTTATGGACTAGCGGGGGGAGAGCAGTACTTC.

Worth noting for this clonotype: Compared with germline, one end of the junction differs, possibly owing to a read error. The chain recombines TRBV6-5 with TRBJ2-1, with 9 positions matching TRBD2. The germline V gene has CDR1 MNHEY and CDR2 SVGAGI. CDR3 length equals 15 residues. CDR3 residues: CASGYGLARHNVQFF. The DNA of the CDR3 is TGTGCCAGCGGATATGGACTAGCGAGGCACAATGTGCAGTTCTTC.

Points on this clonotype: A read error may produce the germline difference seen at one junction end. CDR3 region: CASNYNPYELYF. The CDR3 nucleotides are TGTGCCAGCAACTACAATCCGTACGAGCTGTACTTC. This chain uses TRBV6-2 or TRBV6-3 with TRBJ2-7; unclear D gene. Germline V CDR1 and CDR2: MNHEY, SVGEGT. This CDR3 region has 12 residues.

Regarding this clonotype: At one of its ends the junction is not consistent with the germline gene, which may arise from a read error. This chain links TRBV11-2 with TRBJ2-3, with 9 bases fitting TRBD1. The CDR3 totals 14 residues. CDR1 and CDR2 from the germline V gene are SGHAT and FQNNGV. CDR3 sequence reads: CAGSFDRGADMQYF. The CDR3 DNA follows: TGTGCCGGCAGCTTCGACAGGGGGGCAGATATGCAGTATTTT.

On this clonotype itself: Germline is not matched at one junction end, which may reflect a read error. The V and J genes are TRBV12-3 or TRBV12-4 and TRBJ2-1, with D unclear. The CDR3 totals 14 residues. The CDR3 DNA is TGTGCCAGCAGTTTACCCAGTCACTACAATGAGCAGCTCTTC. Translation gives CASSLPSHYNEQLF.

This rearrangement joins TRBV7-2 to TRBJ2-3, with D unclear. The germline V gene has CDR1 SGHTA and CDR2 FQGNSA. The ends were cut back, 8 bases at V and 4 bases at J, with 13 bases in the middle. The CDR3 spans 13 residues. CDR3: CASGTAKADTQYF. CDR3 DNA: TGTGCCAGCGGAACGGCCAAGGCAGATACGCAGTATTTT. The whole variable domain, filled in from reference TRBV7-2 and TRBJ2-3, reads GAGVSQSPSNKVTEKGKDVELRCDPISGHTALYWYRQSLGQGLEFLIYFQGNSAPDKSGLPSDRFSAERTGGSVSTLTIQRTQQEDSAVYLCASGTAKADTQYFGPGTRLTVL.

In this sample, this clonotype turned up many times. The DNA of the CDR3 is TGTGCCAGCAGCCCCGAAAGGACTGGGTATGGCTACACCTTC. Translating it yields CASSPERTGYGYTF. The rearrangement joins TRBV14 to TRBJ1-2; D is unclear. Per the germline V gene, CDR1 is SGHDN and CDR2 is FVKESK. V was shortened by 4 bases and J by 5 bases, with 14 bases between the two germline ends. The CDR3 is 14 residues long.

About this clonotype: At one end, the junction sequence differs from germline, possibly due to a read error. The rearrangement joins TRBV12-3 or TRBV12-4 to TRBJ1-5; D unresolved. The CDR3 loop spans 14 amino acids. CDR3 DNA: TGTGCCAACAGTCCCTTCCGGATTGATCAGCTCCAGCATTTT. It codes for CANSPFRIDQLQHF.

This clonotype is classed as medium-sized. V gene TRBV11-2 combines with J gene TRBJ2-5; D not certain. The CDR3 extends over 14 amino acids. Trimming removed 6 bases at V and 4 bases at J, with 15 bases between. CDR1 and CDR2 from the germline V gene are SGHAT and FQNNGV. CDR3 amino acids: CASREDVYGETQYF. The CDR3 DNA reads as TGTGCCAGCAGAGAGGACGTTTATGGAGAGACCCAGTACTTC.

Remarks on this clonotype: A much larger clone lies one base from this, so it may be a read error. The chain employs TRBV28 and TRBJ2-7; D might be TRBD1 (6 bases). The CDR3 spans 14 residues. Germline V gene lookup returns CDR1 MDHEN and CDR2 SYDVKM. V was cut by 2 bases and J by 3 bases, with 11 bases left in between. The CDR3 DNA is TGTGCCAGCAGTTTAAGACAGGTGGGCTACGAGCAGTACTTC. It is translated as CASSLRQVGYEQYF.

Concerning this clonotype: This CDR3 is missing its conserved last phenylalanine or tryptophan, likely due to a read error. Here the CDR3 reads CASSLPGQNHNEQFL. The CDR3 bases are TGTGCCAGCAGCCTCCCGGGACAGAACCACAATGAGCAGTTCCTC. The V call is TRBV4-2, the J call TRBJ2-1; the match to TRBD1 covers 7 bases. The CDR3 consists of 15 residues. The junction had 8 bases not matched to a gene; V was cut back by 4 bases and J by 5 bases. Germline loops: CDR1 LGHNA, CDR2 YNFKEQ.

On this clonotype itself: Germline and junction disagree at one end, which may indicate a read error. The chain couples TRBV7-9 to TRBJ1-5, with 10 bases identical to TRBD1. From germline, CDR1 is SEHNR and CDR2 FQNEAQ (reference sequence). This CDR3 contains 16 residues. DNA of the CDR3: TGTGCTAGCAGCTTACCGGACAGGGGGGCGAATCAGCCCCAGCATTTT. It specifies CASSLPDRGANQPQHF.

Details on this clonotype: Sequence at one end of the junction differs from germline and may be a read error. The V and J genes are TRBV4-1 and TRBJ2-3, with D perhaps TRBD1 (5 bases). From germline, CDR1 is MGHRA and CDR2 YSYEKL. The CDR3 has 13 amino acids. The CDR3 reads CASSPWGTGTQYF. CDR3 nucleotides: TGCGCCAGCAGCCCGTGGGGCACAGGTACGCAGTATTTT.

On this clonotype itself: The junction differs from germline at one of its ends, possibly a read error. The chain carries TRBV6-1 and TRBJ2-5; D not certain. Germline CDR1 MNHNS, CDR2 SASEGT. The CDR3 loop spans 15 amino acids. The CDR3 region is CTSSERALHEETQYF. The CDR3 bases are TGTACCAGCAGTGAAAGGGCTCTACATGAAGAGACCCAGTACTTC.

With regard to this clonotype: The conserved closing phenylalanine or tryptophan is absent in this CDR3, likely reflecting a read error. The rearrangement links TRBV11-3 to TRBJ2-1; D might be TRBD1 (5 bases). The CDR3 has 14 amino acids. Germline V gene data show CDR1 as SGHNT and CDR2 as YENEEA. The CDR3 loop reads CASSLVEQGNEQFS. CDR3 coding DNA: TGTGCAAGCAGCTTAGTTGAGCAGGGCAATGAGCAGTTCTCC.

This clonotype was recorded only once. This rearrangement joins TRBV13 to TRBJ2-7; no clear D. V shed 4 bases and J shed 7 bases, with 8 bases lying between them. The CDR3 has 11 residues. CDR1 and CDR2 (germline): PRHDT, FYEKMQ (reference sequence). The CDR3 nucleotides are TGTGCCAGCAGCTGGCAGTGTGAGCAGTACTTC. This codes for CASSWQCEQYF.

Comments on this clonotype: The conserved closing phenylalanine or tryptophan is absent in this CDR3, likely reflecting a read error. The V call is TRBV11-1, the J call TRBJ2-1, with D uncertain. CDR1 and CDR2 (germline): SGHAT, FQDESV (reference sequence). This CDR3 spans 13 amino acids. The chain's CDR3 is CTSNLGRANEQFL. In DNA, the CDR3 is TGTACCAGCAACTTAGGCCGGGCAAATGAGCAGTTCTTA.

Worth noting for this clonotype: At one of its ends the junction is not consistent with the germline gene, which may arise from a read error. CDR3 sequence: CANSPPGMRAKDTQYF. For the CDR3, the DNA is TGTGCCAACAGCCCACCCGGGATGAGGGCTAAAGATACGCAGTATTTT. The V and J genes are TRBV5-4 and TRBJ2-3; D might be TRBD2 (5 bases). Germline CDR1 reads SGHNT; CDR2 reads YYREEE (reference sequence). The CDR3 runs 16 residues.